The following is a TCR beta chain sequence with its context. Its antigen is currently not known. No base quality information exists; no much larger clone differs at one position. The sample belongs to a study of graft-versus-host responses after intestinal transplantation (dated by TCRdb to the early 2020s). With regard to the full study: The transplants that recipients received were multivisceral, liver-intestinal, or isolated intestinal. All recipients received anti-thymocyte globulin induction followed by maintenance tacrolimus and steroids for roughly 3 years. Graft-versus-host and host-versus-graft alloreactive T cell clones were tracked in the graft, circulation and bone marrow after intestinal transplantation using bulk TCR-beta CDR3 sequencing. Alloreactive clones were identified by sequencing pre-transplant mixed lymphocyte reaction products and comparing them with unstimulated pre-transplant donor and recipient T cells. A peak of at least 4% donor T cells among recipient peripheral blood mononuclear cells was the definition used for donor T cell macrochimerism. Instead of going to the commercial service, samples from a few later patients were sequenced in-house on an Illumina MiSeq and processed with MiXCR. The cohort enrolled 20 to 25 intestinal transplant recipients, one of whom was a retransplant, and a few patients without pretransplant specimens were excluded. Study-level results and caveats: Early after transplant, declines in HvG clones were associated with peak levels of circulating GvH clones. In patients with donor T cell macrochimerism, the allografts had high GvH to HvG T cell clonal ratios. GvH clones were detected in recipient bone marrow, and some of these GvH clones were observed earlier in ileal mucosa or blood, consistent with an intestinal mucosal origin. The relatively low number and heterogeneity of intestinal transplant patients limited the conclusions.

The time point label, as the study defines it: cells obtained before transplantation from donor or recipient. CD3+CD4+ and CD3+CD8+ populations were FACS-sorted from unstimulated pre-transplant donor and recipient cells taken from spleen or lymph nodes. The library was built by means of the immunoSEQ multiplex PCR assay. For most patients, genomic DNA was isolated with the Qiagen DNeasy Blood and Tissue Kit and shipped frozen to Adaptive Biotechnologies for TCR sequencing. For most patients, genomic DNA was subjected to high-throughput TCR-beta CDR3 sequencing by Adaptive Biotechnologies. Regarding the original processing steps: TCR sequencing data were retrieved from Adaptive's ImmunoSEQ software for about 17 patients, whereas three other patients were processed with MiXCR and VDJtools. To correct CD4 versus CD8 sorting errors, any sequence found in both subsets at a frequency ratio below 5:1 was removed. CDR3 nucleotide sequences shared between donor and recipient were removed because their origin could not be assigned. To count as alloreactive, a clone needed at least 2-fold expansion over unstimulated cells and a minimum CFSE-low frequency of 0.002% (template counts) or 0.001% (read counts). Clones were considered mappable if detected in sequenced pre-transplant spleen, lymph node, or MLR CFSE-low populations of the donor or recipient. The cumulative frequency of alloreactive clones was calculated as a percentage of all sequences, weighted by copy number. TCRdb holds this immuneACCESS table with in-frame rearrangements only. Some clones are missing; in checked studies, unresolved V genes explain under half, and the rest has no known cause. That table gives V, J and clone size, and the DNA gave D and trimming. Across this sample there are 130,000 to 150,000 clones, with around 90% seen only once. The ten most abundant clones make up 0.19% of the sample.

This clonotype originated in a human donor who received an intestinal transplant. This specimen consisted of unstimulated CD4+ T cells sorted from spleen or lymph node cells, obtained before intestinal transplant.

The nucleotide sequence is TGTGCCAGCAGCCGGACAGGGGCGGACTATGGCTACACCTTC. Translated, this is CASSRTGADYGYTF. The sequence is built from TRBV5-6 and TRBJ1-2; 9 junctional bases match TRBD1. Spanning cysteine to phenylalanine, the CDR3 consists of 14 amino acids. CDR3 DNA is the only sequence kept; it has 42 bases, read in frame from the first base. CDR1 and CDR2 are read off the germline V gene as SGHDT and YYEEEE. After removal of 4 bases from V and 3 bases from J, the junction retains 4 bases not matched to a gene.